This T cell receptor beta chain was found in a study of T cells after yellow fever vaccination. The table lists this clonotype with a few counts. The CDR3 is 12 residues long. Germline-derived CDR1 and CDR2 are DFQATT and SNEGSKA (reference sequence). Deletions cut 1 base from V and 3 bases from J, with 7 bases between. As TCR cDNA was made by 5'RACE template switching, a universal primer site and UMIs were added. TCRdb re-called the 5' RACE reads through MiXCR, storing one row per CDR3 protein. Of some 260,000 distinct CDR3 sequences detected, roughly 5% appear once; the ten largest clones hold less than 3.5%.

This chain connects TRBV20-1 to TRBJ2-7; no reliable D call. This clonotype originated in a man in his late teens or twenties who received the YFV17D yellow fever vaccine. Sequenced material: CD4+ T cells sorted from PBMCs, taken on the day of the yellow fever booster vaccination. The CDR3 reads CSARGPFYEQYF. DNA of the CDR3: TGCAGTGCTAGAGGACCATTCTACGAGCAGTACTTC.